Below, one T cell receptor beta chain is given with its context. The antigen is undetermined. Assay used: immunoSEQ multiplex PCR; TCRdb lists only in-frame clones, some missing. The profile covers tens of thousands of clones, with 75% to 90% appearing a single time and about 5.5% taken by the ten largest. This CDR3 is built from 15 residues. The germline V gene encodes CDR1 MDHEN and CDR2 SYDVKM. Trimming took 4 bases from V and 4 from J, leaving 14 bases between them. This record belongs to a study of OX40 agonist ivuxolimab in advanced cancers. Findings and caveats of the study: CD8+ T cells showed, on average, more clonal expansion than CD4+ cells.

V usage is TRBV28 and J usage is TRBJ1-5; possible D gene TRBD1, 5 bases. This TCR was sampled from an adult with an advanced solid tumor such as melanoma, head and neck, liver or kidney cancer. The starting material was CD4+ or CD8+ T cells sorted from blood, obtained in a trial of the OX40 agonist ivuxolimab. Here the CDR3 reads CASSYSGRQNQPQHF. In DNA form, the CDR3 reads TGTGCCAGCAGTTATTCGGGACGGCAGAATCAGCCCCAGCATTTT.